The 30 T cell receptor beta chains in this list originate from one sample, sequenced in a study of lymphopenia after photon versus proton radiotherapy. TCRdb keeps only in-frame clones here, not all; method: immunoSEQ multiplex PCR. The sample records tens of thousands of clones, about 92% being singletons. This material consisted of peripheral blood, taken from a patient treated with photon-based radiotherapy. The source of these receptors is a woman aged 40 to 50 with cholangiocarcinoma.

The chain carries TRBV9 and TRBJ1-6; no firm D call. The CDR3 has 16 residues. Germline V gene data show CDR1 as SGDLS and CDR2 as YYNGEE. The ends were cut back, 2 bases at V and 4 bases at J, with 13 bases in the middle. The CDR3 reads CASSVGREDYNSPLHF. The CDR3 nucleotides are TGTGCCAGCAGCGTGGGGAGAGAGGATTATAATTCACCCCTCCACTTT.

V usage is TRBV14 and J usage is TRBJ2-7, with 7 nucleotides matching TRBD1. CDR1 and CDR2 from the germline V gene are SGHDN and FVKESK. V dropped 1 base and J dropped 5; count of bases not matched to a gene: 8. The CDR3 is made up of 15 amino acids. This CDR3 reads CASSQVGRGGHEQYF. DNA for the CDR3: TGTGCCAGCAGCCAAGTTGGTAGAGGGGGCCACGAGCAGTACTTC.

The V gene is TRBV5-5, the J gene TRBJ2-7; 9 nucleotides match TRBD2. Unmatched junction bases numbered 1, after V lost 0 bases and J lost 3 bases. This CDR3 contains 14 residues. Germline V lookup: CDR1 SGHKS, CDR2 YYEKEE (reference sequence). This CDR3 is CASSLDSGGYEQYF. DNA of the CDR3: TGTGCCAGCAGCTTGGATAGCGGGGGCTACGAGCAGTACTTC.

The J gene is TRBJ1-1, the V gene TRBV30; maybe TRBD1 (5 bases). In germline, CDR1 is GTSNPN, CDR2 SVGIG (reference sequence). V lost 2 bases and J 8 bases, leaving 15 bases between the germline ends. CDR3 length: 13 amino acids. In DNA, the CDR3 is TGTGCCTGGAGTCCGGGGGGGGATCGGGAAGCTTTCTTT. This translates into CAWSPGGDREAFF.

This clone came up once. The chain uses TRBV6-5 and TRBJ1-5; perhaps TRBD1 as D (5 bases). V shed 5 bases and J shed 1 base, with 9 bases lying between them. Per germline, CDR1 MNHEY and CDR2 SVGAGI. The CDR3 length is 14 residues. CDR3 sequence: CASSERGSNQPQHF. In DNA, the CDR3 is TGTGCCAGCAGTGAAAGGGGCAGCAATCAGCCCCAGCATTTT.

For the CDR3, the DNA is TGTGCCAGCAGTTTAGGCTTGTACACAGATACGCAGTATTTT. Its translation: CASSLGLYTDTQYF. The chain carries TRBV28 and TRBJ2-3, with D uncertain. The CDR3 is 14 residues long. Germline V gives CDR1 MDHEN, CDR2 SYDVKM. V lost 2 bases and J lost 2, with 8 bases in between.

The rearrangement uses TRBV2 and TRBJ2-3; D not resolved. The CDR3 runs 14 residues. CDR1 is SNHLY, CDR2 FYNNEI, per germline. V lost 1 base and J lost 1, with 6 bases in between. In DNA, the CDR3 is TGTGCCAGCAGTGAAGAAAGCGGCACAGATACGCAGTATTTT. Residues: CASSEESGTDTQYF.

The rearrangement uses TRBV30 and TRBJ2-3; TRBD1 is a possible D gene (5 bases). The CDR3 covers 11 residues. The V end lost 8 bases, the J end lost 6 bases, and 12 bases lay between the germline ends. Germline-derived CDR1 and CDR2 are GTSNPN and SVGIG (reference sequence). The CDR3 reads CAGAVRDTQYF. CDR3 in DNA: TGTGCCGGGGCGGTGAGGGATACGCAGTATTTT.

The chain uses TRBV6-5 and TRBJ1-5; the D gene is possibly TRBD1 (6 bases). The CDR3 has 13 residues. Trimming pared 6 bases from V and 7 bases from J, leaving 13 bases between. Looked up from germline, CDR1 is MNHEY and CDR2 is SVGAGI. In nucleotides, the CDR3 is TGTGCCAGCAGGCAGGGGATCGGACAGCCCCAGCATTTT. It translates to CASRQGIGQPQHF.

V is TRBV28 and J is TRBJ1-2; the match to TRBD1 covers 10 bases. The CDR3 spans 16 residues. Trimming removed 3 bases from V and 4 bases from J; junction bases left unmatched: 8. Germline assignment: CDR1 MDHEN and CDR2 SYDVKM. CDR3 loop: CASSLTGGAVAYGYTF. CDR3 DNA: TGTGCCAGCAGTTTGACAGGGGGCGCGGTGGCCTATGGCTACACCTTC.

The rearrangement joins TRBV13 to TRBJ2-5; D not certain. Trimming took off 1 base at V and 1 base at J, with 7 bases between the two ends. The CDR3 has 14 residues. Germline V lookup: CDR1 PRHDT, CDR2 FYEKMQ (reference sequence). CDR3 residues: CASSLAAVQETQYF. The DNA of the CDR3 is TGTGCCAGCAGCTTAGCGGCAGTCCAAGAGACCCAGTACTTC.

This chain uses TRBV12-5 with TRBJ1-1; D gene uncertain. This CDR3 is built from 14 residues. V shed 3 bases and J shed 1 base, with 9 bases lying between them. Germline V gives CDR1 LGHNT, CDR2 FRNRAP. The CDR3: CASGFDNRNTEAFF. CDR3 in DNA: TGTGCTAGTGGTTTCGACAACCGGAACACTGAAGCTTTCTTT.

The chain joins TRBV12-2 to TRBJ2-7; the table's D call, TRBD2, was not checked against the DNA. TRBV12-2 is marked as a pseudogene. The CDR3 is 10 amino acids. The CDR3, as DNA: TGTGCAACCGTCTCTCCCGAGCAGTACTTC. It translates to CATVSPEQYF.

The V call is TRBV29-1, the J call TRBJ1-5; a possible D gene is TRBD1 (5 bases). This CDR3 has 13 residues. Germline CDR1 SQVTM, CDR2 ANQGSEA. The germline V and J ends were trimmed by 3 bases and 6 bases, with 12 bases remaining between them. The CDR3 is CSVEGGVGQPQHF. Written as DNA, the CDR3 is TGCAGCGTTGAGGGAGGGGTTGGTCAGCCCCAGCATTTT.

The chain combines TRBV29-1 with TRBJ2-2, with a possible D match to TRBD1 (5 bases). CDR1 and CDR2 (germline): SQVTM, ANQGSEA. The CDR3 has 13 amino acids. V was trimmed by 5 bases and J by 4 bases, leaving 11 bases between them. CDR3 protein: CSVQGVGTGELFF. The CDR3 bases are TGCAGCGTTCAAGGGGTTGGCACCGGGGAGCTGTTTTTT.

The chain carries TRBV5-1 and TRBJ1-5; D might be TRBD1 (5 bases). Trimming stripped 0 bases from V and 7 bases from J, with 14 bases between. Per germline, CDR1 SGHRS and CDR2 YFSETQ. The CDR3 loop spans 15 amino acids. The CDR3 here is CASSLEVGEGQPQHF. In DNA, the CDR3 is TGCGCCAGCAGCTTGGAGGTGGGGGAGGGCCAGCCCCAGCATTTT.

The chain combines TRBV28 with TRBJ2-2; 8 bases map to TRBD1. Germline loops: CDR1 MDHEN, CDR2 SYDVKM. Losses at the gene ends were 4 bases for V and 7 bases for J; bases not matched to a gene: 8. This CDR3 comprises 15 residues. DNA of the CDR3: TGTGCCAGCAGTTCCGGGACAGGAATCCGCGGGGAGCTGTTTTTT. Protein product: CASSSGTGIRGELFF.

The V gene is TRBV7-2, the J gene TRBJ1-5; D might be TRBD1 (5 bases). This CDR3 contains 13 residues. V lost 5 bases and J lost 9, with 14 bases in between. Germline values: CDR1 SGHTA, CDR2 FQGNSA. The CDR3 reads CASSRDGITPQHF. As DNA, the CDR3 is TGTGCCAGCAGCCGGGACGGGATCACGCCCCAGCATTTT. Looking up the rest from reference TRBV7-2 and TRBJ1-5 gives the full variable domain: GAGVSQSPSNKVTEKGKDVELRCDPISGHTALYWYRQSLGQGLEFLIYFQGNSAPDKSGLPSDRFSAERTGGSVSTLTIQRTQQEDSAVYLCASSRDGITPQHFGDGTRLSIL.

This clone has only a few counts. The J gene is TRBJ1-5, the V gene TRBV30; D is ambiguous. Per germline, CDR1 GTSNPN and CDR2 SVGIG (reference sequence). The CDR3 is made up of 15 amino acids. V lost 2 bases and J 3 bases, leaving 14 bases between the germline ends. CDR3 region: CAWSPRAGINQPQHF. The CDR3 bases are TGTGCCTGGAGTCCTCGGGCAGGAATCAATCAGCCCCAGCATTTT.

This clone was detected once. The CDR3 nucleotides are TGTGCCAGCAGTTATCGGGGGCTCTCTGGAAACACCATATATTTT. Translated: CASSYRGLSGNTIYF. This sequence joins TRBV6-5 and TRBJ1-3, with a possible D match to TRBD1 (6 bases). This CDR3 has 15 amino acids. The germline gives CDR1 MNHEY, CDR2 SVGAGI. Between the trimmed V and J ends, which lost 3 bases and 0 bases, there was a span of 9 bases.

The rearrangement joins TRBV9 to TRBJ2-6, with 9 bases identical to TRBD1. The CDR3 has 19 amino acids. Germline loops: CDR1 SGDLS, CDR2 YYNGEE. Germline trimming cut 4 bases from V and 0 bases from J; bases unmatched to any gene: 11. The CDR3: CASSPFAGTGNSGANVLTF. For the CDR3, the DNA is TGTGCCAGCAGCCCCTTCGCCGGGACAGGGAACTCTGGGGCCAACGTCCTGACTTTC. The variable domain in full, completed from reference TRBV9 and TRBJ2-6, reads DSGVTQTPKHLITATGQRVTLRCSPRSGDLSVYWYQQSLDQGLQFLIQYYNGEERAKGNILERFSAQQFPDLHSELNLSSLELGDSALYFCASSPFAGTGNSGANVLTFGAGSRLTVL.

V is TRBV27 and J is TRBJ1-1, with TRBD1 matching over 8 bases. Losses at the gene ends were 7 bases for V and 6 bases for J; bases not matched to a gene: 7. Germline CDR1 reads MNHEY; CDR2 reads SMNVEV (reference sequence). This CDR3 has 13 amino acids. In DNA form, the CDR3 reads TGTGCCAGCAAGGTACAGGGGGTAGCTGAAGCTTTCTTT. It is translated as CASKVQGVAEAFF.

This sequence joins TRBV9 and TRBJ1-1, with D unresolved. The CDR3 has 14 amino acids. Trimming cost V 0 bases and J 0 bases, with 6 bases left between them. Germline V gene sequence: CDR1 SGDLS, CDR2 YYNGEE. CDR3 DNA: TGTGCCAGCAGCGTAGACAGCCTGAACACTGAAGCTTTCTTT. This encodes CASSVDSLNTEAFF. Full variable domain (remainder filled in from reference TRBV9 and TRBJ1-1): DSGVTQTPKHLITATGQRVTLRCSPRSGDLSVYWYQQSLDQGLQFLIQYYNGEERAKGNILERFSAQQFPDLHSELNLSSLELGDSALYFCASSVDSLNTEAFFGQGTRLTVV.

This clone was observed a single time. V gene TRBV5-1 combines with J gene TRBJ1-4; unclear D gene. V lost 0 bases and J lost 8, with 11 bases in between. Germline loops: CDR1 SGHRS, CDR2 YFSETQ. The CDR3 is 14 amino acids. CDR3 region: CASSLAQDGEKLFF. CDR3 nucleotides: TGCGCCAGCAGCTTGGCCCAGGATGGGGAAAAACTGTTTTTT. The variable domain in full, completed from reference TRBV5-1 and TRBJ1-4, reads KAGVTQTPRYLIKTRGQQVTLSCSPISGHRSVSWYQQTPGQGLQFLFEYFSETQRNKGNFPGRFSGRQFSNSRSEMNVSTLELGDSALYLCASSLAQDGEKLFFGSGTQLSVL.

V usage is TRBV18 and J usage is TRBJ1-1, with D uncertain. Trimming took off 1 base at V and 5 bases at J, with 17 bases between the two ends. Germline CDR1 is KGHSH and CDR2 is LQKENI. This CDR3 has 16 residues. This CDR3 reads CASSPREGKLGTEAFF. Here the CDR3 DNA reads TGTGCCAGCTCACCACGGGAAGGGAAATTGGGAACTGAAGCTTTCTTT.

J is TRBJ1-2 and V is TRBV9; 7 bases map to TRBD1. CDR1 and CDR2 (germline): SGDLS, YYNGEE. The CDR3 extends over 17 amino acids. The ends lost 0 bases at V and 2 bases at J; junction bases unmatched: 10. CDR3 sequence: CASSVGGQGTANYGYTF. DNA for the CDR3: TGTGCCAGCAGCGTAGGGGGCCAAGGGACAGCGAACTATGGCTACACCTTC.

The chain employs TRBV4-2 and TRBJ1-2; 7 bases match TRBD1. The CDR3 spans 15 residues. Trimming removed 1 base from V and 3 bases from J; junction bases left unmatched: 5. Germline V CDR1 and CDR2: LGHNA, YNFKEQ. CDR3 nucleotides: TGTGCCAGCAGCCAAGTTGGCAGGGGGGACTATGGCTACACCTTC. This translates into CASSQVGRGDYGYTF.

This clone was counted a single time. The J gene is TRBJ2-1, the V gene TRBV7-9, with 7 nucleotides matching TRBD2. V lost 5 bases to trimming and J lost 6 bases; unmatched junction nucleotides: 16. The germline V gene has CDR1 SEHNR and CDR2 FQNEAQ (reference sequence). CDR3 length equals 17 residues. The CDR3 sequence is CASSARGWRENFNEQFF. The CDR3 nucleotides read TGTGCCAGCAGCGCTAGGGGTTGGCGGGAGAACTTCAATGAGCAGTTCTTC.

The rearrangement uses TRBV28 and TRBJ1-4; D is undetermined. CDR1 MDHEN and CDR2 SYDVKM come from the germline V gene. Trimming removed 6 bases from V and 7 bases from J, with 15 bases in between. The CDR3 covers 14 residues. CDR3 sequence (DNA): TGTGCCAGCAGCTTCGAAAGGGTTACTGAAAAACTGTTTTTT. Amino acid sequence: CASSFERVTEKLFF.

This chain links TRBV28 with TRBJ2-7; 12 positions match TRBD2. Trimming took 6 bases from V and 4 from J; bases not matched to a gene: 7. CDR3 size: 15 residues. CDR1 is MDHEN and CDR2 is SYDVKM in the germline V gene. For the CDR3, the DNA is TGTGCCAGCAGCCCTACTAGCGGGGGGAGGTACGAGCAGTACTTC. This encodes CASSPTSGGRYEQYF.